The next 6 T cell receptor beta chains were all read from a single sample in a study of blood T cell dynamics during melanoma immunotherapy. Documented time point: week 3, after first cycle of checkpoint inhibitor. Assay used: immunoSEQ multiplex PCR; TCRdb lists only in-frame clones, some missing. The table shows fewer than 3,000 clones, with approximately 90% occurring only once. The sequencing here drew on blood, taken from a patient treated with checkpoint blockade. The receptors derive from a human donor with melanoma.

This clone showed up just once. The J gene is TRBJ2-5, the V gene TRBV7-2, with D possibly TRBD1 on 5 matching bases. The ends were cut back, 4 bases at V and 11 bases at J, with 20 bases in the middle. CDR3 length equals 14 residues. Looked up from germline, CDR1 is SGHTA and CDR2 is FQGNSA. The CDR3 coding sequence is TGTGCCAGCAGCTCCGGGCCAAATCAGGGTGAGCAGTACTTC. Translated: CASSSGPNQGEQYF.

This clone was counted a single time. The rearrangement joins TRBV29-1 to TRBJ1-1; D is perhaps TRBD1 (5 bases). Trimming shortened V by 2 bases and J by 4 bases, and 11 bases separated the two germline ends. Germline V gene lookup returns CDR1 SQVTM and CDR2 ANQGSEA. This CDR3 comprises 13 residues. CDR3 DNA sequence: TGCAGCGTTGAATACCGGGGGGGCACTGAAGCTTTCTTT. Protein: CSVEYRGGTEAFF.

CDR3 DNA sequence: TGTGCCAGCAGCCCCATGGACGGTTACTATGGCTACACCTTC. It yields the protein CASSPMDGYYGYTF. This chain joins TRBV7-9 and TRBJ1-2, with D unclear. The CDR3 loop spans 14 amino acids. The germline V gene has CDR1 SEHNR and CDR2 FQNEAQ (reference sequence). V was pared by 5 bases and J by 3 bases, with 13 bases between.

The chain joins TRBV11-1 to TRBJ2-7; no definite D call. Germline V gene data show CDR1 as SGHAT and CDR2 as FQDESV (reference sequence). V was cut by 1 base and J by 5 bases, with 9 bases left in between. CDR3 length equals 13 residues. The CDR3 region is CASSLGLGDEQYF. The CDR3 coding sequence is TGTGCCAGCAGCTTAGGTTTGGGCGACGAGCAGTACTTC.

The chain links TRBV19 to TRBJ2-5; D is unresolved. CDR1 is LNHDA and CDR2 is SQIVND in the germline V gene (reference sequence). Trimming left V 4 bases short and J 5 bases short, with 5 bases between. This CDR3 spans 11 amino acids. DNA of the CDR3: TGTGCCAGTAGTACGTGGGAGACCCAGTACTTC. Its translation: CASSTWETQYF. The full variable domain, in which reference TRBV19 and TRBJ2-5 provide the parts outside the CDR3, is DGGITQSPKYLFRKEGQNVTLSCEQNLNHDAMYWYRQDPGQGLRLIYYSQIVNDFQKGDIAEGYSVSREKKESFPLTVTSAQKNPTAFYLCASSTWETQYFGPGTRLLVL.

This clone was observed once. This sequence joins TRBV10-2 and TRBJ2-3; 12 bases are shared with TRBD2. From germline, CDR1 is WSHSY and CDR2 SAAADI. The CDR3 contains 16 residues. V was clipped by 3 bases and J by 7 bases; unmatched bases: 8. Here the CDR3 reads CASSESRLAGGHTQYF. CDR3 nucleotides: TGCGCCAGCAGTGAAAGCCGGCTAGCGGGAGGGCATACGCAGTATTTT.